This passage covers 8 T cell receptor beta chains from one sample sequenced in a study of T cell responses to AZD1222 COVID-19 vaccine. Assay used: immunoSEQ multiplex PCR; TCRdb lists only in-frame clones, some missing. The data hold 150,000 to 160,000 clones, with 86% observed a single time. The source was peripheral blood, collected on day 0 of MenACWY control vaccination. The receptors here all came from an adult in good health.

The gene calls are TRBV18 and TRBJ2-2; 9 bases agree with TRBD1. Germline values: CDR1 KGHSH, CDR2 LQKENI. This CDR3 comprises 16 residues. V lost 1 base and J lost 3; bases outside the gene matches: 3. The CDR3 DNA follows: TGTGCCAGCTCACCACGCGACAGGGGGTACACCGGGGAGCTGTTTTTT. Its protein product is CASSPRDRGYTGELFF.

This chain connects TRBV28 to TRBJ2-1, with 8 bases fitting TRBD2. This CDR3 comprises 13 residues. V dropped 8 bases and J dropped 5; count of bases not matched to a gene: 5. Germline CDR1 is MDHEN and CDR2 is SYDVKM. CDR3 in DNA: TGTGCCAGCTGGTTAGCGGGGAACAATGAGCAGTTCTTC. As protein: CASWLAGNNEQFF.

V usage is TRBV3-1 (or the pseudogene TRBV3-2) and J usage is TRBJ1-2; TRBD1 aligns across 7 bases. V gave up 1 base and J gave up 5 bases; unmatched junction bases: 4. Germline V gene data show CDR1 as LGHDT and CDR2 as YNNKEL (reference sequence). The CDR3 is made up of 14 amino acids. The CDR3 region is CASSQAGGDYGYTF. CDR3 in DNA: TGTGCCAGCAGCCAAGCAGGGGGTGATTATGGCTACACCTTC.

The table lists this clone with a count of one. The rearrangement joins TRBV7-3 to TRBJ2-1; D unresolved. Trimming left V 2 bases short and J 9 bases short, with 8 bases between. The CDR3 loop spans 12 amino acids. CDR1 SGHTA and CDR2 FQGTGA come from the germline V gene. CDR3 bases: TGTGCCAGCAGCTTAGCGAGTGGTGAGCAGTTCTTC. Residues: CASSLASGEQFF.

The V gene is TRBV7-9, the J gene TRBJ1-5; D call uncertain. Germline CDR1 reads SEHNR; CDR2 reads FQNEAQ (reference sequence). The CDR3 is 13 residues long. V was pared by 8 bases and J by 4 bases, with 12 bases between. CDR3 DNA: TGTGCCAGCGCCCCCAGTGATAATCAGCCCCAGCATTTT. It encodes CASAPSDNQPQHF.

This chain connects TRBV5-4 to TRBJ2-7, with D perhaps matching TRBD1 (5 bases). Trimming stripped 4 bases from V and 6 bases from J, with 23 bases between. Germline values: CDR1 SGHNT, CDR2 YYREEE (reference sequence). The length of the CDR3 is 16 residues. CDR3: CASSPTGPGKMIEQYF. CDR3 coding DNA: TGTGCCAGCAGCCCCACCGGCCCAGGGAAGATGATCGAGCAGTACTTC.

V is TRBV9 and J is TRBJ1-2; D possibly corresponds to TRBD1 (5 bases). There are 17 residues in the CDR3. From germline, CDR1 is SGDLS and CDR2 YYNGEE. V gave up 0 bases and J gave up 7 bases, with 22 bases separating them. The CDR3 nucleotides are TGTGCCAGCAGCGTAGGGGGCTCCGGGGCGGGATTCGGTGGCTACACCTTC. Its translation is CASSVGGSGAGFGGYTF.

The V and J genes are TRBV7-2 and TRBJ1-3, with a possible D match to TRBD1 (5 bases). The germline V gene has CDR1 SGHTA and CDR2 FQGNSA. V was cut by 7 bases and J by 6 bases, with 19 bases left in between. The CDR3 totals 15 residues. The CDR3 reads CASTPSSRGPNTIYF. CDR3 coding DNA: TGTGCCAGCACGCCCTCCTCACGGGGACCAAACACCATATATTTT. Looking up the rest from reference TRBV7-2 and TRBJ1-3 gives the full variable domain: GAGVSQSPSNKVTEKGKDVELRCDPISGHTALYWYRQSLGQGLEFLIYFQGNSAPDKSGLPSDRFSAERTGGSVSTLTIQRTQQEDSAVYLCASTPSSRGPNTIYFGEGSWLTVV.